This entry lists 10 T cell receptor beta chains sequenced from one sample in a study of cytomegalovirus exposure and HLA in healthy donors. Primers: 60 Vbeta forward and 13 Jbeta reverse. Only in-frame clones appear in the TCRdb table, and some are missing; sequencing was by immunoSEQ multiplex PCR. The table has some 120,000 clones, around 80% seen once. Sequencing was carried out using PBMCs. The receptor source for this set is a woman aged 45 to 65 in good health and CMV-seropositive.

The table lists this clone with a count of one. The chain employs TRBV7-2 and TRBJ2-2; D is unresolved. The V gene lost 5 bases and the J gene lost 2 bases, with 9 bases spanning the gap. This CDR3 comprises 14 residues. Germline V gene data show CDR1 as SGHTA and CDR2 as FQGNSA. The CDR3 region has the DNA TGTGCCAGCAGCCTAGACACCAACACCGGGGAGCTGTTTTTT. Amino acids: CASSLDTNTGELFF.

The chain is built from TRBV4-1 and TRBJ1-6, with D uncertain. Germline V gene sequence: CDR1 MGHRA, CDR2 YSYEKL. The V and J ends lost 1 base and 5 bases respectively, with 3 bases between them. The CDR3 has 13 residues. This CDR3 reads CASSQVNNSPLHF. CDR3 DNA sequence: TGCGCCAGCAGCCAAGTCAATAATTCACCCCTCCACTTT.

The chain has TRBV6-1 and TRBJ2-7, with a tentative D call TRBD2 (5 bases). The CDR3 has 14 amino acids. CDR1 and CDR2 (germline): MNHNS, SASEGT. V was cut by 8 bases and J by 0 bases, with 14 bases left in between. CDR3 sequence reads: CASGRGPNSYEQYF. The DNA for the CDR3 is TGTGCCAGCGGGAGAGGGCCTAACTCCTACGAGCAGTACTTC.

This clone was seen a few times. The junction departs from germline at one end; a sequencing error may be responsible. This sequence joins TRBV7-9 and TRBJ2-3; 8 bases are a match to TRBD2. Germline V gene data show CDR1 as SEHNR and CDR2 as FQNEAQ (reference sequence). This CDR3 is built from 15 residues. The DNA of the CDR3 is TGTTCCAGCAGCCAACTAGCGGCGGGATTAAGTACGCAGTATTTT. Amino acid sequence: CSSSQLAAGLSTQYF.

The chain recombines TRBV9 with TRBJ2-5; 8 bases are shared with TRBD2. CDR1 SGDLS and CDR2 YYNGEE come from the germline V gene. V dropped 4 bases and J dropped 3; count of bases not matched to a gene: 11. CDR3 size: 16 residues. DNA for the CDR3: TGTGCCAGCAGCTTATTCGAGGCGGGGGGAAAAGAGACCCAGTACTTC. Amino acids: CASSLFEAGGKETQYF.

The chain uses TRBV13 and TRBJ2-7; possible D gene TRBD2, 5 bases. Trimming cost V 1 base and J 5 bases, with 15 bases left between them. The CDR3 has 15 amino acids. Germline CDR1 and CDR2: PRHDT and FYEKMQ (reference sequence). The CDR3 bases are TGTGCCAGCAGCTTAGCCCCCGGCGGGCTCAACGAGCAGTACTTC. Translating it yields CASSLAPGGLNEQYF.

Here the CDR3 DNA reads TGTGCCAGCAGTTACTACCAGGGGATGGCAAACACTGAAGCTTTCTTT. It codes for CASSYYQGMANTEAFF. The rearrangement uses TRBV6-5 and TRBJ1-1; perhaps TRBD1 as D (6 bases). Per germline, CDR1 MNHEY and CDR2 SVGAGI. V lost 1 base and J lost 2, with 14 bases in between. CDR3 length: 16 amino acids.

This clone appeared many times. Here the CDR3 DNA reads TGCAGCGTTAGTAGAAATGAAAAACTGTTTTTT. This gives the protein CSVSRNEKLFF. The V and J genes are TRBV29-1 and TRBJ1-4; unclear D gene. V was cut by 5 bases and J by 5 bases, with 6 bases left in between. The CDR3 covers 11 residues. Germline-derived CDR1 and CDR2 are SQVTM and ANQGSEA.

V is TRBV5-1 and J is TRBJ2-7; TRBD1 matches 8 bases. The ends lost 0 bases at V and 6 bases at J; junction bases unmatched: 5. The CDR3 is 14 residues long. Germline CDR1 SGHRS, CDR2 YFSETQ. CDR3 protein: CASSLGGQGGEQYF. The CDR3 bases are TGCGCCAGCAGCTTGGGCGGACAGGGTGGCGAGCAGTACTTC.

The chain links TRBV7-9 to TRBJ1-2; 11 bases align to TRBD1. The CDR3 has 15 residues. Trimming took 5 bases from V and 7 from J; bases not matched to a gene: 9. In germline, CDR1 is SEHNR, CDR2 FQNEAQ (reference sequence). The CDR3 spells CASSVGDRGSGGYTF. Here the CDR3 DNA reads TGTGCCAGCAGCGTTGGGGACAGGGGGTCAGGTGGCTACACCTTC.